One and the same sample provided the 18 T cell receptor beta chains below, sequenced in a study of blood T cell repertoires in COVID-19. Using immunoSEQ multiplex PCR, the repertoire was profiled, and TCRdb retains in-frame clones only, with some absent. This sample carries some 140,000 clones, roughly nine tenths of them seen once, and the ten largest clones take over 0.45%. The sequenced sample was peripheral blood. The receptors stem from a man in his forties or fifties with acute or convalescent COVID-19.

The J gene is TRBJ2-1, the V gene TRBV27; 7 bases are shared with TRBD1. CDR3 length equals 13 residues. The junction had 3 bases not matched to a gene; V was cut back by 3 bases and J by 7 bases. Germline V gene sequence: CDR1 MNHEY, CDR2 SMNVEV (reference sequence). CDR3 DNA sequence: TGTGCCAGCAGTTTGACAGGGAGAAATGAGCAGTTCTTC. Amino acid sequence: CASSLTGRNEQFF.

The chain employs TRBV7-8 and TRBJ1-1; 8 bases fit TRBD1. Germline CDR1 and CDR2: SGHVS and FQNEAQ. After removal of 5 bases from V and 6 bases from J, the junction contained 8 bases not matched to a gene. The CDR3 has 14 residues. Here the CDR3 reads CASSLYRGSAEAFF. Written as DNA, the CDR3 is TGTGCCAGCAGCCTTTACAGGGGGAGTGCTGAAGCTTTCTTT.

The chain uses TRBV7-9 and TRBJ2-7; tentatively, D is TRBD1 (5 bases). V was trimmed by 4 bases and J by 3 bases, leaving 10 bases between them. The CDR3 runs to 13 residues. Germline assignment: CDR1 SEHNR and CDR2 FQNEAQ (reference sequence). CDR3 in DNA: TGTGCCAGCAGCTCGACAGCGAACTACGAGCAGTACTTC. Translating gives CASSSTANYEQYF.

The V and J genes are TRBV7-9 and TRBJ2-7; D may be TRBD2 (7 bases). The germline V gene has CDR1 SEHNR and CDR2 FQNEAQ (reference sequence). CDR3 length equals 13 residues. V lost 1 base to trimming and J lost 6 bases, with 10 bases between them. CDR3 in amino acids: CASSLEGGSEQYF. The CDR3 DNA reads TGTGCCAGCAGCTTAGAGGGGGGGAGCGAGCAGTACTTC.

CDR3 loop: CASSVNPQETQYF. The CDR3 DNA sequence: TGTGCCAGCTCAGTTAATCCCCAAGAGACCCAGTACTTC. The chain uses TRBV18 and TRBJ2-5; D is uncertain. The V gene lost 5 bases and the J gene lost 1 base, with 8 bases spanning the gap. The germline gives CDR1 KGHSH, CDR2 LQKENI. This CDR3 region has 13 residues.

V is TRBV4-1 and J is TRBJ1-4, with D maybe TRBD1 (5 bases). The CDR3 consists of 16 residues. V was clipped by 4 bases and J by 3 bases, with 15 bases between them. Germline V gene lookup returns CDR1 MGHRA and CDR2 YSYEKL. CDR3 nucleotides: TGCGCCAGCAGCCGGACGGGGGTTGTTCCTAATGAAAAACTGTTTTTT. Protein sequence: CASSRTGVVPNEKLFF.

This chain links TRBV7-2 with TRBJ2-6, with a possible D match to TRBD1 (6 bases). V was pared by 6 bases and J by 4 bases, with 19 bases between. Germline CDR1 SGHTA, CDR2 FQGNSA. This CDR3 spans 17 amino acids. This chain's CDR3 is CASSLQGWLSGANVLTF. CDR3 coding DNA: TGTGCCAGCAGTTTACAGGGTTGGCTGTCCGGGGCCAACGTCCTGACTTTC. The entire variable domain, with the rest obtained from reference TRBV7-2 and TRBJ2-6, is as follows: GAGVSQSPSNKVTEKGKDVELRCDPISGHTALYWYRQSLGQGLEFLIYFQGNSAPDKSGLPSDRFSAERTGGSVSTLTIQRTQQEDSAVYLCASSLQGWLSGANVLTFGAGSRLTVL.

The J gene is TRBJ2-1, the V gene TRBV27; 11 nucleotides match TRBD2. J was trimmed by 9 bases and V by 6 bases; bases with no gene match: 7. CDR3 length: 14 residues. Germline V CDR1 and CDR2: MNHEY, SMNVEV (reference sequence). CDR3 sequence reads: CASRLGLAGGEQFF. The CDR3 coding sequence is TGTGCCAGCAGACTAGGGCTAGCGGGGGGTGAGCAGTTCTTC.

This clone was found once. At one end, the junction sequence differs from germline, possibly due to a read error. This chain links TRBV4-1 with TRBJ2-7; TRBD2 matches 10 bases. The CDR3 sequence is 14 residues long. Germline-derived CDR1 and CDR2 are MGHRA and YSYEKL. CDR3 sequence: CASSQAGGTYEQYF. The DNA for the CDR3 is TGCGCCAGCAGTCAAGCGGGGGGGACCTACGAGCAGTACTTC.

This chain uses TRBV6-5 with TRBJ2-2, with TRBD1 as a possible D gene (5 bases). CDR1 is MNHEY and CDR2 is SVGAGI in the germline V gene. This CDR3 spans 14 amino acids. V was cut by 3 bases and J by 2 bases, with 7 bases left in between. CDR3 in DNA: TGTGCCAGCAGTTATGACAGCAACACCGGGGAGCTGTTTTTT. Amino acid sequence: CASSYDSNTGELFF.

The chain links TRBV7-9 to TRBJ2-5; D unresolved. The germline CDR1 and CDR2 sequences are SEHNR and FQNEAQ (reference sequence). Trimming pared 5 bases from V and 5 bases from J, leaving 9 bases between. CDR3 length equals 12 residues. This CDR3 is CASSLTRETQYF. CDR3 nucleotides: TGTGCCAGCAGCCTCACCAGGGAGACCCAGTACTTC.

For the CDR3, the DNA is TGTGCCAGCAGGGGACAGGGGTTAGAGACCCAGTACTTC. Its translation is CASRGQGLETQYF. The chain has TRBV6-5 and TRBJ2-5; TRBD1 matches 10 bases. This CDR3 spans 13 amino acids. V shed 6 bases, J shed 4 bases, and the junction held 2 bases outside the gene matches. Germline V gives CDR1 MNHEY, CDR2 SVGAGI.

This sequence joins TRBV29-1 and TRBJ2-1, with 10 bases that match TRBD2. CDR3 size: 14 residues. Germline V lookup: CDR1 SQVTM, CDR2 ANQGSEA. The J segment lost 4 bases and the V segment lost 7 bases, leaving 7 bases of the junction unmatched. In nucleotides, the CDR3 is TGCAGCGCTAAAAGGACTAGCGGATACAATGAGCAGTTCTTC. Translation gives CSAKRTSGYNEQFF.

This rearrangement joins TRBV5-4 to TRBJ2-1, with TRBD2 as a possible D gene (5 bases). The germline CDR1 and CDR2 sequences are SGHNT and YYREEE (reference sequence). The CDR3 is 14 amino acids. The ends were cut back, 3 bases at V and 4 bases at J, with 11 bases in the middle. CDR3 coding DNA: TGTGCCAGCAGCTCGATGGACTCATACAATGAGCAGTTCTTC. This codes for CASSSMDSYNEQFF. Complete variable domain (other parts from reference TRBV5-4 and TRBJ2-1): ETGVTQSPTHLIKTRGQQVTLRCSSQSGHNTVSWYQQALGQGPQFIFQYYREEENGRGNFPPRFSGLQFPNYSSELNVNALELDDSALYLCASSSMDSYNEQFFGPGTRLTVL.

V and J are TRBV4-2 and TRBJ2-7; 8 bases fit TRBD1. CDR1 and CDR2 (germline): LGHNA, YNFKEQ. This CDR3 is built from 15 residues. V lost 2 bases and J lost 7; bases outside the gene matches: 10. The CDR3 region is CASSQIPGGLREQYF. CDR3 DNA sequence: TGTGCCAGCAGCCAAATTCCAGGGGGCTTACGGGAGCAGTACTTC.

This rearrangement joins TRBV6-5 to TRBJ2-6; D may be TRBD2 (6 bases). The CDR3 contains 14 residues. Germline lookup yields CDR1 MNHEY and CDR2 SVGAGI. V shed 7 bases and J shed 2 bases, with 9 bases lying between them. The CDR3 DNA sequence: TGTGCCAGCACAGGAGGGGCTGGGGCCAACGTCCTGACTTTC. Its translation is CASTGGAGANVLTF.

The CDR3 DNA is TGTGCCAGCAGCTTACCGAGAAGCACAGATACGCAGTATTTT. Translated: CASSLPRSTDTQYF. The chain employs TRBV7-2 and TRBJ2-3; D ambiguous. This CDR3 spans 14 amino acids. CDR1 and CDR2 (germline): SGHTA, FQGNSA. Trimming shortened V by 2 bases and J by 0 bases, and 6 bases separated the two germline ends. The full variable domain, its missing parts supplied by reference TRBV7-2 and TRBJ2-3, is GAGVSQSPSNKVTEKGKDVELRCDPISGHTALYWYRQSLGQGLEFLIYFQGNSAPDKSGLPSDRFSAERTGGSVSTLTIQRTQQEDSAVYLCASSLPRSTDTQYFGPGTRLTVL.

The J gene is TRBJ2-7, the V gene TRBV4-1; 9 nucleotides align to TRBD2. Germline V gene lookup returns CDR1 MGHRA and CDR2 YSYEKL. The V segment lost 1 base and the J segment 3 bases; nucleotides outside the gene matches: 4. The CDR3 is 15 residues long. For the CDR3, the DNA is TGCGCCAGCAGCCAAGGGACTAGCGACCGCTACGAGCAGTACTTC. Protein product: CASSQGTSDRYEQYF.